One and the same sample provided the 2 T cell receptor beta chains below, sequenced in a study of blood T cells in healthy people across ages. A J-beta primer mix and a sample-barcoded 5' primer were used in a second PCR of about 6 to 12 cycles. TCRdb recomputed calls from the 5' RACE reads with MiXCR, one row per CDR3 protein. This table holds 1.8 million or so distinct CDR3 sequences, about two fifths found once. Sample: blood. These receptors were taken from a human donor in good health.

J is TRBJ2-7 and V is TRBV5-1; D may match TRBD1 or TRBD2 (5 bases each). The germline V and J ends were trimmed by 4 bases and 1 base, with 24 bases remaining between them. CDR1 SGHRS and CDR2 YFSETQ come from the germline V gene. This CDR3 is built from 18 residues. The CDR3 is CASSLGHVMTRGSYEQYF. CDR3 in DNA: TGCGCCAGCAGCCTCGGACACGTAATGACGAGGGGATCCTACGAGCAGTACTTC.

This chain connects TRBV6-5 to TRBJ2-2, with 10 bases aligning to TRBD1. This CDR3 is 19 amino acids long. After removal of 0 bases from V and 3 bases from J, the junction contained 10 bases not matched to a gene. CDR1 is MNHEY, CDR2 SVGAGI, per germline. The CDR3 DNA sequence: TGTGCCAGCAGTTACTCGAGCATTGACAGGGGGCGCGACACCGGGGAGCTGTTTTTT. Protein: CASSYSSIDRGRDTGELFF.